The 20 T cell receptor beta chains below all came from one sample that was sequenced in a study of blood T cells in healthy people across ages. With a J-beta primer mix and a sample-barcoded 5' primer, a second PCR ran about 7 to 12 cycles. TCRdb re-analysed the 5' RACE reads in MiXCR, keeping a single row per CDR3 protein. The sample contains hundreds of thousands of distinct CDR3 sequences, under 55% of which appear only once. The sequenced material came from blood. The receptor set was obtained from a man aged 55 to 70 in good health.

The chain is built from TRBV20-1 and TRBJ2-3; D not certain. This CDR3 spans 16 amino acids. V lost 7 bases to trimming and J lost 2 bases, with 22 bases between them. The germline V gene encodes CDR1 DFQATT and CDR2 SNEGSKA (reference sequence). The CDR3 here is CSGSPPGAANTDTQYF. For the CDR3, the DNA is TGCAGTGGATCACCCCCGGGCGCAGCAAACACAGATACGCAGTATTTT.

The V and J genes are TRBV12-3 or TRBV12-4 and TRBJ2-1, with 7 bases matching TRBD1. Trimming removed 4 bases from V and 4 bases from J; junction bases left unmatched: 10. The CDR3 is made up of 16 amino acids. CDR3 in amino acids: CASSSPMKGAYNEQFF. DNA for the CDR3: TGTGCCAGCAGTTCCCCCATGAAGGGGGCTTACAATGAGCAGTTCTTC.

This clonotype showed up many times. CDR3 DNA sequence: TGCAGCGTTAACTTGGGGGGGACGCAAAAGGGGTATGAGCAGTTCTTC. It translates to CSVNLGGTQKGYEQFF. The chain combines TRBV29-1 with TRBJ2-1; TRBD2 matches at 7 bases. CDR3 length: 16 residues. Germline values: CDR1 SQVTM, CDR2 ANQGSEA. The J segment lost 8 bases and the V segment lost 5 bases, leaving 18 bases of the junction unmatched.

This clonotype was recorded a few times. The genes are TRBV6-1 and TRBJ2-1; weak D call: TRBD2 (6 bases). The germline V gene encodes CDR1 MNHNS and CDR2 SASEGT. The CDR3 totals 15 residues. V dropped 1 base and J dropped 5 bases, with 12 bases sitting between them. CDR3 protein: CASSEGGGAHNEQFF. The CDR3 DNA follows: TGTGCCAGCAGTGAAGGAGGAGGGGCACACAATGAGCAGTTCTTC.

V is TRBV12-3 or TRBV12-4 and J is TRBJ1-1; D ambiguous. The germline V and J ends were trimmed by 3 bases and 5 bases, with 13 bases remaining between them. This CDR3 spans 14 amino acids. CDR3 sequence: CASSLWGRGTEAFF. CDR3 DNA: TGTGCCAGCAGTTTGTGGGGTCGAGGGACTGAAGCTTTCTTT.

This clonotype was observed once. V usage is TRBV11-3 and J usage is TRBJ2-7; no clear D. Trimming removed 5 bases at V and 7 bases at J, with 21 bases between. Per germline, CDR1 SGHNT and CDR2 YENEEA. This CDR3 has 15 residues. CDR3 in DNA: TGTGCCAGCAGCACCCCGGAGAGACCCTACAATGAGCAGTACTTC. The encoded protein is CASSTPERPYNEQYF.

The chain employs TRBV2 and TRBJ2-3; D tentatively reads TRBD1 or TRBD2 (6 bases each). Germline V gene sequence: CDR1 SNHLY, CDR2 FYNNEI. The CDR3 sequence is 17 residues long. Trimming shortened V by 3 bases and J by 4 bases, and 20 bases separated the two germline ends. CDR3 sequence reads: CASSEVGSRGGPDTQYF. CDR3 bases: TGTGCCAGCAGTGAGGTCGGAAGCAGGGGAGGCCCAGATACGCAGTATTTT.

The chain recombines TRBV28 with TRBJ1-1; 9 nucleotides line up with TRBD1. Per the germline V gene, CDR1 is MDHEN and CDR2 is SYDVKM. CDR3 length: 14 amino acids. After removal of 4 bases from V and 8 bases from J, the junction contained 8 bases not matched to a gene. CDR3 protein: CASSSPSGTGEAFF. As DNA, the CDR3 is TGTGCCAGCAGTTCACCCTCTGGGACAGGGGAAGCTTTCTTT.

Only one count was recorded for this clonotype. The rearrangement joins TRBV25-1 to TRBJ1-5, with 8 nucleotides matching TRBD1. The CDR3 is made up of 15 amino acids. V was clipped by 4 bases and J by 2 bases; unmatched bases: 4. Looked up from germline, CDR1 is MGHDK and CDR2 is SYGVNS. The CDR3 nucleotides read TGTGCCAGCAGTGGGGCGACAGGGGGCAATCAGCCCCAGCATTTT. Translation: CASSGATGGNQPQHF.

The rearrangement links TRBV9 to TRBJ1-5, with TRBD1 as a possible D gene (6 bases). In germline, CDR1 is SGDLS, CDR2 YYNGEE. The CDR3 has 16 amino acids. Trimming took off 0 bases at V and 1 base at J, with 11 bases between the two ends. The CDR3 region is CASSVGEGGSNQPQHF. DNA of the CDR3: TGTGCCAGCAGCGTAGGTGAGGGGGGAAGCAATCAGCCCCAGCATTTT.

V is TRBV25-1 and J is TRBJ2-6; D tentatively reads TRBD1 or TRBD2 (5 bases each). Trimming took off 8 bases at V and 1 base at J, with 18 bases between the two ends. The V gene's germline CDR1 is MGHDK and CDR2 SYGVNS. The CDR3 totals 17 residues. CDR3 nucleotide sequence: TGTGCCAGCCGGGGACCGGTCGGGTATTCTGGGGCCAACGTCCTGACTTTC. This gives the protein CASRGPVGYSGANVLTF.

This clonotype was recorded a few times. The rearrangement links TRBV20-1 to TRBJ2-7; D may be TRBD1 (5 bases). Trimming took off 4 bases at V and 2 bases at J, with 6 bases between the two ends. This CDR3 has 11 residues. Germline values: CDR1 DFQATT, CDR2 SNEGSKA (reference sequence). The CDR3 sequence: CSAKQAYEQYF. CDR3 nucleotides: TGCAGTGCTAAACAGGCCTACGAGCAGTACTTC.

CDR3 coding DNA: TGTGCCAGCAGGGTCAAGGGGGGTTCCTCCTACGAGCAGTACTTC. It encodes CASRVKGGSSYEQYF. The rearrangement links TRBV6-6 to TRBJ2-7; D tentatively fits TRBD1 or TRBD2 (6 bases each). Trimming removed 6 bases from V and 0 bases from J, with 15 bases in between. Germline V CDR1 and CDR2: MNHNY, SVGAGI (reference sequence). The CDR3 covers 15 residues.

The V and J genes are TRBV28 and TRBJ2-6; D call uncertain. The CDR3 has 18 residues. Germline V gene sequence: CDR1 MDHEN, CDR2 SYDVKM. V shed 1 base and J shed 4 bases, with 17 bases lying between them. Written as DNA, the CDR3 is TGTGCCAGCAGTTTATATCCTGGGGTCTTGAGGGGGGCCAACGTCCTGACTTTC. Its protein product is CASSLYPGVLRGANVLTF. The full variable domain, rest sourced from reference TRBV28 and TRBJ2-6, is DVKVTQSSRYLVKRTGEKVFLECVQDMDHENMFWYRQDPGLGLRLIYFSYDVKMKEKGDIPEGYSVSREKKERFSLILESASTNQTSMYLCASSLYPGVLRGANVLTFGAGSRLTVL.

This clonotype was detected a few times. The genes are TRBV11-3 and TRBJ2-1; D gene ambiguous. Germline assignment: CDR1 SGHNT and CDR2 YENEEA. The CDR3 consists of 12 residues. Between the trimmed V and J ends, which lost 3 bases and 10 bases, there was a span of 10 bases. This chain's CDR3 is CASSLIIEEQFF. The CDR3, as DNA: TGTGCCAGCAGCTTGATCATAGAGGAGCAGTTCTTC.

Regarding this clonotype: Germline is not matched at one junction end, which may reflect a read error. V and J are TRBV5-1 and TRBJ2-5, with TRBD1 matching over 10 bases. Germline V gene sequence: CDR1 SGHRS, CDR2 YFSETQ. This CDR3 is built from 17 residues. This chain's CDR3 is CATSRGGQGYNQETQYF. DNA of the CDR3: TGCGCCACCAGCCGCGGGGGACAGGGGTACAACCAAGAGACCCAGTACTTC.

In this sample, this clonotype turned up a few times. The chain links TRBV20-1 to TRBJ2-7, with D perhaps TRBD1 or TRBD2 (5 bases each). The CDR3 is 13 residues long. Deletions cut 6 bases from V and 4 bases from J, with 16 bases between. Germline V gene data show CDR1 as DFQATT and CDR2 as SNEGSKA (reference sequence). In DNA form, the CDR3 reads TGCAGTGCCCCGGGACCCTCCACTTACGAGCAGTACTTC. This translates into CSAPGPSTYEQYF.

The sample holds a few counts of this clonotype. This rearrangement joins TRBV28 to TRBJ2-6; D unclear. CDR1 and CDR2 (germline): MDHEN, SYDVKM. CDR3 length: 15 amino acids. The germline V and J ends were trimmed by 3 bases and 1 base, with 7 bases remaining between them. The CDR3 loop is CASSFITSGANVLTF. DNA of the CDR3: TGTGCCAGCAGTTTTATTACATCTGGGGCCAACGTCCTGACTTTC. Full variable domain (remainder filled in from reference TRBV28 and TRBJ2-6): DVKVTQSSRYLVKRTGEKVFLECVQDMDHENMFWYRQDPGLGLRLIYFSYDVKMKEKGDIPEGYSVSREKKERFSLILESASTNQTSMYLCASSFITSGANVLTFGAGSRLTVL.

V is TRBV29-1 and J is TRBJ2-4; 9 nucleotides match TRBD2. The DNA end is a closer match to TRBJ2-7, so the J assignment may be wrong. The CDR3 runs to 15 residues. Germline V gives CDR1 SQVTM, CDR2 ANQGSEA. The CDR3 bases are TGCAGCGTGGACCGTCGGCGGGAGGGCCGTTACGAGCAGTACTTC. It encodes CSVDRRREGRYEQYF.

This clonotype was detected a few times. The rearrangement joins TRBV18 to TRBJ2-1, with D unresolved. The CDR3 has 13 amino acids. V was cut by 2 bases and J by 2 bases, with 4 bases left in between. Germline V gene lookup returns CDR1 KGHSH and CDR2 LQKENI. The CDR3 nucleotides are TGTGCCAGCTCACCAATAACCTACAATGAGCAGTTCTTC. The encoded protein is CASSPITYNEQFF.